The entry below gives a single TCR beta chain sequence along with its context. The antigen remains unidentified. This entry is derived from a study of T cell responses to AZD1222 COVID-19 vaccine. Repertoires were generated with immunoSEQ multiplex PCR, while TCRdb's copy carries only in-frame clones and drops some. The sample lists around 130,000 clones, roughly 89% seen once, with 6.5% to 8% in the top ten. The study's findings and limits: Seropositive status at baseline applied to only 5 or 6 AZD1222 recipients. The study sampled repertoires only after the peak T cell response. Nearly half of the spike-specific TCRs reportedly recognize variant regions that carry no mutations.

This sequence originates from an adult who received the MenACWY meningococcal vaccine as a control. The sequencing here drew on peripheral blood, taken 28 days after the second dose of the MenACWY control vaccine.

The CDR3 spells CASSLDSGLSYEQYF. The CDR3 DNA reads as TGTGCCAGCAGCTTAGATAGCGGACTCTCCTACGAGCAGTACTTC. The V gene is TRBV7-9, the J gene TRBJ2-7, with TRBD2 as a possible D gene (6 bases). Germline CDR1 SEHNR, CDR2 FQNEAQ (reference sequence). V lost 1 base to trimming and J lost 0 bases, with 10 bases between them. The CDR3 has 15 residues.